This T cell receptor (beta chain) comes out of a study of identical twins. TCRdb fed the 5' RACE reads into MiXCR, producing one record per CDR3 protein. This sample yields 1.5 million to 2 million distinct CDR3 sequences, of which under 35% are seen a single time; approximately 0.29% belongs to the top ten. Findings of the study overall: It was possible that invariant MAIT and iNKT cells partly confounded the zero-insertion analyses.

As regards this clonotype: Its antigen is unknown.

Germline V gene data show CDR1 as MDHEN and CDR2 as SYDVKM. This CDR3 spans 14 amino acids. Sequenced sample: cord blood. V is TRBV28 and J is TRBJ2-1; TRBD2 matches at 10 bases. This receptor was identified in a newborn girl in good health. The CDR3 loop is CALLGASGSGEQFF. CDR3 bases: TGTGCGCTCCTGGGTGCTAGCGGGAGTGGTGAGCAGTTCTTC.